This T cell receptor (beta chain) came from a study of glioma-infiltrating T cells. This CDR3 has 15 residues. V lost 6 bases to trimming and J lost 0 bases, with 14 bases between them. Germline V gives CDR1 SGHKS, CDR2 YYEKEE (reference sequence). In the case of this clonotype: Its cognate antigen is unknown.

TCR alpha and beta CDR3 regions were amplified from RNA using iRepertoire nested multiplex PCR. For one-step reverse transcription and amplification, about 90-400 ng of tissue mRNA or PBMC total RNA was used. TCRdb used MiXCR to reprocess the multiplex PCR reads, holding one entry per CDR3 protein. There are 160,000 or so distinct CDR3 sequences in the sample; over 40% occur only once, and around 5.2% lies in the top ten. Findings and caveats of the study: Above-expected tissue-blood divergence occurred in all gliomas, most in low-grade ones. CDR3 overlap between tissue and blood was very small.

Input material: glioma tissue, nonneoplastic brain tissue, or PBMCs (not recorded which). The chain couples TRBV5-5 to TRBJ2-3; the D is unclear. The clonotype was recovered from a human donor with low-grade glioma or glioblastoma, undergoing nonglioma brain surgery, or in good health (not recorded which). The CDR3 here is CASIQDPSSTDTQYF. CDR3 coding DNA: TGTGCCAGCATCCAAGACCCTTCTAGCACAGATACGCAGTATTTT.